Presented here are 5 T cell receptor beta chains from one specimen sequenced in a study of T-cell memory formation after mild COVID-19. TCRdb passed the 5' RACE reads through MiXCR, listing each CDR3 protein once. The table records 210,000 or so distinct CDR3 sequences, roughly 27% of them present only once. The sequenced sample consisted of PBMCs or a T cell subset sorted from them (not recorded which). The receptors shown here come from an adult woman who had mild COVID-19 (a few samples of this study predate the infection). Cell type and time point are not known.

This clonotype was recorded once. The CDR3 bases are TGCGCCAGCAGCCTCTCTGGACTAGCGGGAACTAACAATTACGAGCAGTACTTC. It yields the protein CASSLSGLAGTNNYEQYF. The chain employs TRBV4-1 and TRBJ2-7; 12 bases align to TRBD2. Germline CDR1 MGHRA, CDR2 YSYEKL. The CDR3 runs to 18 residues. V dropped 4 bases and J dropped 4; count of bases not matched to a gene: 14.

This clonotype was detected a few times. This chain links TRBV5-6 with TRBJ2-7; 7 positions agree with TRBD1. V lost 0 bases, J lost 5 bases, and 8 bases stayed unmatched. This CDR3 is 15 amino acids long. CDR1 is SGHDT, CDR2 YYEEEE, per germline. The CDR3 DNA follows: TGTGCCAGCAGCTTGGAGGGCAGGGGGTTCAACGAGCAGTACTTC. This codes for CASSLEGRGFNEQYF. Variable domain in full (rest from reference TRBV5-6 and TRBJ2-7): DAGVTQSPTHLIKTRGQQVTLRCSPKSGHDTVSWYQQALGQGPQFIFQYYEEEERQRGNFPDRFSGHQFPNYSSELNVNALLLGDSALYLCASSLEGRGFNEQYFGPGTRLTVT.

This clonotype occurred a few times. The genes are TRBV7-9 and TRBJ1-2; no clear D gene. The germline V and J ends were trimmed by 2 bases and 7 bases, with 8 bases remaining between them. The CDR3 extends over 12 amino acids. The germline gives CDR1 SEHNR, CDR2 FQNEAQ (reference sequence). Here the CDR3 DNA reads TGTGCCAGCAGCTTACTCGAGTTTGGCTACACCTTC. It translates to CASSLLEFGYTF. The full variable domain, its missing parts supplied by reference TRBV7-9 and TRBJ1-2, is DTGVSQNPRHKITKRGQNVTFRCDPISEHNRLYWYRQTLGQGPEFLTYFQNEAQLEKSRLLSDRFSAERPKGSFSTLEIQRTEQGDSAMYLCASSLLEFGYTFGSGTRLTVV.

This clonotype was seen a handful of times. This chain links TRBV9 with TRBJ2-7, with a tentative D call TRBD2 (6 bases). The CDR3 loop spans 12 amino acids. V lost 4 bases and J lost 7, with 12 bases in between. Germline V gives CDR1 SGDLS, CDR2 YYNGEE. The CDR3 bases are TGTGCCAGCAGCCCGGGACTTCGAGAGCAGTACTTC. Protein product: CASSPGLREQYF.

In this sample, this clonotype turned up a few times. CDR3 DNA: TGTGCCAGCAGCCCGGTGGGGGGCTATGGCTACACCTTC. As protein: CASSPVGGYGYTF. The chain carries TRBV5-4 and TRBJ1-2; the D gene is possibly TRBD1 (5 bases). Germline values: CDR1 SGHNT, CDR2 YYREEE (reference sequence). This CDR3 region has 13 residues. Trimming shortened V by 4 bases and J by 4 bases, and 11 bases separated the two germline ends.